By share of the sample, the clone carrying this T cell receptor beta chain is medium-sized. Its antigen is as yet unknown. This sample was included in a study of OX40 agonist ivuxolimab in advanced cancers. Study findings and constraints: In general, CD8+ T cells held more expanded clones than CD4+ did, on average. Not determined was the antigen specificity of the expanded peripheral T cells.

Blood draws occurred at baseline, cycle 4 day 1, and cycle 7 day 1. Profiled with immunoSEQ multiplex PCR; TCRdb holds only in-frame clones, not every one. The data contain 45,000 to 60,000 clones, approximately 86% of them singletons. The CDR3 is 17 residues long. V gave up 0 bases and J gave up 1 base, with 14 bases separating them. Germline-derived CDR1 and CDR2 are SGHRS and YFSETQ. This clonotype was sampled from an adult with an advanced solid tumor such as melanoma, head and neck, liver or kidney cancer. The sequencing here drew on CD4+ or CD8+ T cells sorted from blood, taken in a trial of the OX40 agonist ivuxolimab. V is TRBV5-1 and J is TRBJ2-1; a weak D match, TRBD2 (6 bases). CDR3 loop: CASSLGTPTRSYNEQFF. CDR3 coding DNA: TGCGCCAGCAGCTTGGGCACCCCGACTAGGTCCTACAATGAGCAGTTCTTC.